Listed below are T cell receptor beta chains from one sample, sequenced in a study of siplizumab effects on memory and regulatory T cells. The repertoire was sequenced with immunoSEQ multiplex PCR; TCRdb's copy has only in-frame clones and lacks some. The data hold 40,000 to 45,000 clones, with around 90% observed a single time. Sequences were obtained from naive CD4+ T cells sorted from blood. The receptors stem from a human donor in good health. CDR3s include the opening cysteine and the closing phenylalanine or tryptophan. Each record gives: clone size, D gene, V gene, J gene, CDR3 protein, CDR3 DNA. A D gene is named only where the DNA matches it firmly. A clone size is listed for some rows: how often the clone was seen (once, few, many), or a class if it is expanded.

>-|TRBD1|TRBV5-1|TRBJ1-1
CASSTRTGEPQMNTEAFF
TGCGCCAGCAGCACCCGGACAGGTGAACCCCAAATGAACACTGAAGCTTTCTTT
>-|-|TRBV7-2|TRBJ2-7
CASSLLGGVEQYF
TGTGCCAGCAGCTTATTGGGTGGGGTCGAGCAGTACTTC
>-|-|TRBV6-1|TRBJ1-6
CASRWSSYNSPLHF
TGTGCCAGCAGGTGGAGCTCCTATAATTCACCCCTCCACTTT
>-|-|TRBV10-3|TRBJ2-7
CAISIDSAYEQYF
TGTGCCATCAGTATTGACTCCGCCTACGAGCAGTACTTC
>-|-|TRBV27|TRBJ1-6
CASSLGVVLRDSPLHF
TGTGCCAGCAGTTTGGGAGTTGTGCTGAGGGATTCACCCCTCCACTTT
>-|TRBD1|TRBV5-4|TRBJ1-2
CASSPGQGYGYTF
TGTGCCAGCAGCCCGGGACAGGGCTATGGCTACACCTTC
>-|-|TRBV10-1|TRBJ2-1
CASSPARYNEQFF
TGCGCCAGCAGTCCCGCTAGGTACAATGAGCAGTTCTTC
>-|TRBD1|TRBV6-5|TRBJ1-2
CASSYLGQGAYGYTF
TGTGCCAGCAGTTACCTAGGACAGGGGGCCTATGGCTACACCTTC
>-|-|TRBV11-2|TRBJ1-1
CASSLTQIGENTEAFF
TGTGCCAGCAGCTTAACTCAAATTGGGGAGAACACTGAAGCTTTCTTT
>-|-|TRBV9|TRBJ2-2
CASSPRGGNTGELFF
TGTGCCAGCAGCCCTAGGGGAGGGAACACCGGGGAGCTGTTTTTT
>-|-|TRBV30|TRBJ2-7
CAWGSYEQYF
TGTGCCTGGGGCTCCTACGAGCAGTACTTC
>-|TRBD1|TRBV6-5|TRBJ1-6
CASRQGANSPLHF
TGTGCCAGCAGACAGGGGGCAAATTCACCCCTCCACTTT
>-|TRBD1|TRBV5-1|TRBJ2-5
CASSLRGGVQETQYF
TGCGCCAGCAGCTTGCGAGGGGGCGTCCAAGAGACCCAGTACTTC
>-|-|TRBV19|TRBJ1-5
CASSIHREYQPQHF
TGTGCCAGTAGTATCCACAGGGAGTATCAGCCCCAGCATTTT
>-|-|TRBV19|TRBJ1-6
CASRADFSPLHF
TGTGCCAGCAGAGCGGACTTTTCACCCCTCCACTTT
>-|-|TRBV9|TRBJ2-1
CASSVENGRNEQFF
TGTGCCAGCAGCGTAGAGAACGGCCGCAATGAGCAGTTCTTC
>-|TRBD1|TRBV5-1|TRBJ2-2
CASSPGTGGHGELFF
TGCGCCAGCAGCCCCGGGACAGGGGGACACGGGGAGCTGTTTTTT
>few|-|TRBV5-1|TRBJ1-2
CASQIGTSGYTF
TGCGCCAGCCAGATCGGGACTTCTGGCTACACCTTC
>few|TRBD1|TRBV27|TRBJ1-6
CASGTGAHNSPLHF
TGTGCCAGTGGGACAGGGGCGCATAATTCACCCCTCCACTTT
>-|TRBD1|TRBV7-8|TRBJ1-4
CASSLDLRGLTNEKLFF
TGTGCCAGCAGCTTAGACTTGAGGGGGCTGACTAATGAAAAACTGTTTTTT
>-|-|TRBV11-3|TRBJ2-1
CASSKRESRGDEQFF
TGTGCCAGCAGCAAACGGGAATCGCGGGGCGATGAGCAGTTCTTC
>-|TRBD1|TRBV7-3|TRBJ2-7
CASSPTGGQGPYEQYF
TGTGCCAGCAGCCCGACGGGGGGACAGGGCCCCTACGAGCAGTACTTC
>-|-|TRBV5-4|TRBJ1-4
CASSSDGGRAREKLFF
TGTGCCAGCAGCTCTGATGGAGGCAGGGCGCGTGAAAAACTGTTTTTT
>-|TRBD1|TRBV2|TRBJ2-2
CASRMDRGTGELFF
TGTGCCAGCAGGATGGACAGGGGCACCGGGGAGCTGTTTTTT
>-|-|TRBV7-9|TRBJ1-4
CASSPYNEKLFF
TGTGCCAGCAGCCCCTATAATGAAAAACTGTTTTTT
>once|TRBD1|TRBV5-1|TRBJ1-3
CASSLESGGDSGNTIYF
TGCGCCAGCAGCTTGGAGTCAGGGGGAGACTCTGGAAACACCATATATTTT